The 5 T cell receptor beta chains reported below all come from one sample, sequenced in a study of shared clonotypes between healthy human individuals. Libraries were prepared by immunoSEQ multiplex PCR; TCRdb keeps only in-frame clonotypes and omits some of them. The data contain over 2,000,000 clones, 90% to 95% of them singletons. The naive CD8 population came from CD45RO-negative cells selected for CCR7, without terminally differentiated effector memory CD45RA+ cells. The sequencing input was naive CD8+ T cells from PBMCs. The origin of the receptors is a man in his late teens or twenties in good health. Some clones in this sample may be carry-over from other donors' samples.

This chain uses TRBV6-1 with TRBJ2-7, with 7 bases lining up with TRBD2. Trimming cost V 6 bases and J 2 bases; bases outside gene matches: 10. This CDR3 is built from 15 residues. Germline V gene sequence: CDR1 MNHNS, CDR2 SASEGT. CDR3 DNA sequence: TGTGCCAGCAGCGTTGCGGGAGCTCATACCTACGAGCAGTACTTC. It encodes CASSVAGAHTYEQYF.

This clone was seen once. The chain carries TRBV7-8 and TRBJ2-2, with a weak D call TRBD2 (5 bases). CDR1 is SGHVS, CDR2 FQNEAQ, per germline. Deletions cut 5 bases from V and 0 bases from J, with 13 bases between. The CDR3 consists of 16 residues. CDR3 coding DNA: TGTGCCAGCAGCCAAGTAGGAGGAGCGAACACCGGGGAGCTGTTTTTT. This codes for CASSQVGGANTGELFF. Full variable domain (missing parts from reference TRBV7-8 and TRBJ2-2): GAGVSQSPRYKVAKRGQDVALRCDPISGHVSLFWYQQALGQGPEFLTYFQNEAQLDKSGLPSDRFFAERPEGSVSTLKIQRTQQEDSAVYLCASSQVGGANTGELFFGEGSRLTVL.

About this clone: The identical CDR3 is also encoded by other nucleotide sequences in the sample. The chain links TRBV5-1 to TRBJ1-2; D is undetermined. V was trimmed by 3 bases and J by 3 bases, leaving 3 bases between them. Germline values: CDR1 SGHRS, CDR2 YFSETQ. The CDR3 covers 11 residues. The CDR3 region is CASSSDYGYTF. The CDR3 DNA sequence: TGCGCCAGCAGCTCCGACTATGGCTACACCTTC.

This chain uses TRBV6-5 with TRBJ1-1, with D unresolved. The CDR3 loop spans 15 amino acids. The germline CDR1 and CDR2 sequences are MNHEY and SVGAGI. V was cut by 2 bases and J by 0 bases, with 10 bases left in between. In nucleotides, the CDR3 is TGTGCCAGCAGTTACCAGTACGGCTTGAACACTGAAGCTTTCTTT. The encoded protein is CASSYQYGLNTEAFF.

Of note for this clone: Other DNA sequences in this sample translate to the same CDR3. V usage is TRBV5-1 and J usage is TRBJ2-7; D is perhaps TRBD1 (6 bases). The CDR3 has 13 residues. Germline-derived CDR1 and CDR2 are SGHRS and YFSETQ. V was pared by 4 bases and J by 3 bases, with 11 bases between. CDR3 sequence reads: CASSLGQNYEQYF. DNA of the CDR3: TGCGCCAGCAGCCTAGGACAGAACTACGAGCAGTACTTC.